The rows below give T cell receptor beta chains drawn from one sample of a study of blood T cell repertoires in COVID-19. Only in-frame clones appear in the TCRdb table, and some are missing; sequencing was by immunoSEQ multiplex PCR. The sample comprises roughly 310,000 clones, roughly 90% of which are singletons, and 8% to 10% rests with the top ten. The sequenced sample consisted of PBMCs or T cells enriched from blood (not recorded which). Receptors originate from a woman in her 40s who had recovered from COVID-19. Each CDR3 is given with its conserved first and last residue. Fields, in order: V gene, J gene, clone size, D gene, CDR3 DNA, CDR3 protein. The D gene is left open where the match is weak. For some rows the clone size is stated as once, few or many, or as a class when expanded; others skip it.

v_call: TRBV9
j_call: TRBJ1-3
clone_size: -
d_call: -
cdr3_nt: TGTGCCAGCAGCCCCGATGGAGGGTGGGGAAACACCATATATTTT
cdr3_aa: CASSPDGGWGNTIYF

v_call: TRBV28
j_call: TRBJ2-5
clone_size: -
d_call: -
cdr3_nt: TGTGCCAGCAACTCACAGGGGGGGAAAGAGACCCAGTACTTC
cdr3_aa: CASNSQGGKETQYF

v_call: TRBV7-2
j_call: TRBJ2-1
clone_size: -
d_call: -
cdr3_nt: TGTGCCAGCAGCTTAGTAGCCGGGGGTAGAAATGAGCAGTTCTTC
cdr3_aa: CASSLVAGGRNEQFF

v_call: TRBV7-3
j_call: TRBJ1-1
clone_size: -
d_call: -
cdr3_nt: TGTGCCAGCAGCTTAGGGGAGGGGACTGAAGCTTTCTTT
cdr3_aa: CASSLGEGTEAFF

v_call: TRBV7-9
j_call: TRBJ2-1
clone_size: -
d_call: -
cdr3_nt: TGTGCCAGCAGCTTAATAGGGGGTGAGCAGTTCTTC
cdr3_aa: CASSLIGGEQFF

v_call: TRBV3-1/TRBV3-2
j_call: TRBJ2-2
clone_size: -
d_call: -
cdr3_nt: TGTGCCAGCAGCCAATCCCCGGAGGGAGCGGAGGGGTTCGGGGAGCTGTTTTTT
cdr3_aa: CASSQSPEGAEGFGELFF

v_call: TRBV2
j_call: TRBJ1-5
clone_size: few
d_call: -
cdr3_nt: TGTGCCAGCAGCCTCGACAAGAATCAGCCCCAGCATTTT
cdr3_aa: CASSLDKNQPQHF

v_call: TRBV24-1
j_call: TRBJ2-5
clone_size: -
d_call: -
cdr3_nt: TGTGCCACCAGTGACCCGGCGAGAGCGGGTGGTGAGACCCAGTACTTC
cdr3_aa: CATSDPARAGGETQYF

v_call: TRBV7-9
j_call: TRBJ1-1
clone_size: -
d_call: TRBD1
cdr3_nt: TGTGCCAGCAGCTCGTGGGACAGGGGAGCTGAAGCTTTCTTT
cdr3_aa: CASSSWDRGAEAFF

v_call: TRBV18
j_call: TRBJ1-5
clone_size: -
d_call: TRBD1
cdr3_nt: TGTGCCAGCTCACCGGGACAGCTCAATCAGCCCCAGCATTTT
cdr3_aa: CASSPGQLNQPQHF

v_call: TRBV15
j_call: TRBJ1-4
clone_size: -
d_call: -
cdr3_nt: TGTGCCACCAGCAGAGCCTCCGGAGGAGAGGAAAAACTGTTTTTT
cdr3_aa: CATSRASGGEEKLFF

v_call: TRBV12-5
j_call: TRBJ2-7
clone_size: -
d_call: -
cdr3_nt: TGTGCTAGTGGCCTTGTGGAGCAGTACTTC
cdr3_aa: CASGLVEQYF

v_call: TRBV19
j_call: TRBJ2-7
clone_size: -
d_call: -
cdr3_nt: TGTGCCAGTAGTATTCGAGGGGGTGGGTACGAGCAGTACTTC
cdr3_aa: CASSIRGGGYEQYF

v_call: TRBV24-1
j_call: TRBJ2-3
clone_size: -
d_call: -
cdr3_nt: TGTGCCACCAGTGATCAATTTACAGATACGCAGTATTTT
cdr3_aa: CATSDQFTDTQYF

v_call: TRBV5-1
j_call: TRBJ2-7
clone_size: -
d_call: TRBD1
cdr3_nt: TGCGCCAGCAGCTTACAACCGGGACAGCGAACCTACGAGCAGTACTTC
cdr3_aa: CASSLQPGQRTYEQYF

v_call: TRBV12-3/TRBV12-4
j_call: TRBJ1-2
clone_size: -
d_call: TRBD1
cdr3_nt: TGTGCCAGCAGCCACAGGGGACACTATGGCTACACCTTC
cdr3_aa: CASSHRGHYGYTF

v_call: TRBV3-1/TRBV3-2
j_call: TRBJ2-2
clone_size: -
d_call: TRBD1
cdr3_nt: TGTGCCAGCAGTCCCGGGACAGGGGTAGGTGGGGAGCTGTTTTTT
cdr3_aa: CASSPGTGVGGELFF